Shown below are 30 T cell receptor beta chains from a single sample sequenced in a study of T-cell memory formation after mild COVID-19. One entry per CDR3 protein results from TCRdb running MiXCR on the 5' RACE reads. This repertoire shows 350,000 to 500,000 distinct CDR3 sequences, 18% found once; its top ten account for 20% to 25%. The sample comprised PBMCs or a T cell subset sorted from them (not recorded which). The receptors come from a man between 18 and 35 years old who had mild COVID-19 (a few samples of this study predate the infection). Cell type and time point are not known.

The chain uses TRBV5-1 and TRBJ1-3, with 7 bases identical to TRBD1. CDR1 is SGHRS, CDR2 YFSETQ, per germline. V gave up 4 bases and J gave up 4 bases; unmatched junction bases: 8. This CDR3 comprises 15 residues. The chain's CDR3 is CASSPTGSGGNTIYF. The CDR3, as DNA: TGCGCCAGCAGCCCGACAGGGTCTGGAGGAAACACCATATATTTT.

The J gene is TRBJ1-2, the V gene TRBV20-1; no firm D call. V lost 6 bases, J lost 0 bases, and 8 bases lay in between. Germline V CDR1 and CDR2: DFQATT, SNEGSKA (reference sequence). This CDR3 spans 12 amino acids. CDR3 bases: TGCAGTGCCCCGACACCTAACTATGGCTACACCTTC. Amino acids: CSAPTPNYGYTF.

The chain employs TRBV5-1 and TRBJ2-5, with a weak D call TRBD2 (6 bases). The CDR3 covers 13 residues. The ends were cut back, 0 bases at V and 5 bases at J, with 8 bases in the middle. The germline gives CDR1 SGHRS, CDR2 YFSETQ. The CDR3 is CASSLGDLETQYF. As DNA, the CDR3 is TGCGCCAGCAGCTTGGGGGACTTGGAGACCCAGTACTTC. The full variable domain, completed using reference TRBV5-1 and TRBJ2-5, is KAGVTQTPRYLIKTRGQQVTLSCSPISGHRSVSWYQQTPGQGLQFLFEYFSETQRNKGNFPGRFSGRQFSNSRSEMNVSTLELGDSALYLCASSLGDLETQYFGPGTRLLVL.

Here the CDR3 reads CASSFGGQRIQYF. In DNA form, the CDR3 reads TGTGCCAGCAGTTTTGGCGGGCAGCGTATCCAGTACTTC. The chain recombines TRBV12-3 or TRBV12-4 with TRBJ2-5; perhaps TRBD2 as D (5 bases). The V gene lost 3 bases and the J gene lost 10 bases, with 15 bases spanning the gap. This CDR3 comprises 13 residues.

This clonotype was observed a few times. This sequence joins TRBV4-1 and TRBJ2-5; D not certain. CDR1 is MGHRA, CDR2 YSYEKL, per germline. The CDR3 runs to 15 residues. With 3 bases removed from V and 1 base from J, the gap between germline ends came to 12 bases. Here the CDR3 reads CASSQAPLTQETQYF. CDR3 nucleotide sequence: TGCGCCAGCAGCCAGGCCCCCCTAACCCAAGAGACCCAGTACTTC.

This chain joins TRBV21-1 and TRBJ2-1; TRBD2, the D gene given by the table, was not confirmed from the DNA. TRBV21-1 counts as a pseudogene. The CDR3 is made up of 15 amino acids. CDR3 in amino acids: CASSLKRGANNEQFF. The CDR3 bases are TGTGCCAGCAGCCTGAAGCGGGGGGCCAACAATGAGCAGTTCTTC.

This clonotype came up a few times. The chain recombines TRBV7-2 with TRBJ1-6, with TRBD1 matching over 11 bases. CDR1 and CDR2 from the germline V gene are SGHTA and FQGNSA. J gave up 8 bases and V 1 base, and 4 bases lay outside the gene matches. The CDR3 is 16 amino acids. The CDR3 here is CASSLGGTGGYSPLHF. As DNA, the CDR3 is TGTGCCAGCAGCTTAGGGGGGACAGGGGGTTATTCACCCCTCCACTTT. Drawing the rest from reference TRBV7-2 and TRBJ1-6, the complete variable domain is GAGVSQSPSNKVTEKGKDVELRCDPISGHTALYWYRQSLGQGLEFLIYFQGNSAPDKSGLPSDRFSAERTGGSVSTLTIQRTQQEDSAVYLCASSLGGTGGYSPLHFGNGTRLTVT.

Many counts were recorded for this clonotype. The chain combines TRBV7-9 with TRBJ2-5; D remains ambiguous. CDR3 length equals 15 residues. Per the germline V gene, CDR1 is SEHNR and CDR2 is FQNEAQ (reference sequence). The V and J ends lost 3 bases and 4 bases respectively, with 15 bases between them. Written as DNA, the CDR3 is TGTGCCAGCAGCTTTCTCTCGTTGGCCTCAGAGACCCAGTACTTC. Its protein product is CASSFLSLASETQYF.

This clonotype was seen a handful of times. The chain uses TRBV7-6 and TRBJ2-3; D may match TRBD1 or TRBD2 (6 bases each). V lost 2 bases and J 2 bases, leaving 11 bases between the germline ends. CDR1 SGHVS and CDR2 FNYEAQ come from the germline V gene. The CDR3 length is 15 residues. The CDR3 region has the DNA TGTGCCAGCAGCTTATTGAGGGGGGTCACAGATACGCAGTATTTT. Translation gives CASSLLRGVTDTQYF.

This clonotype was picked up a small number of times. This chain joins TRBV12-5 and TRBJ1-1, with D hard to call. Germline CDR1 is LGHNT and CDR2 is FRNRAP. There are 12 residues in the CDR3. Trimming pared 5 bases from V and 3 bases from J, leaving 7 bases between. In DNA, the CDR3 is TGTGCTAGTGGTCCGGGGTACACTGAAGCTTTCTTT. It is translated as CASGPGYTEAFF.

This rearrangement joins TRBV5-5 to TRBJ2-4; D unclear. The V end was cut by 1 base, the J end by 1 base, with 6 bases between. CDR1 and CDR2 from the germline V gene are SGHKS and YYEKEE (reference sequence). The CDR3 extends over 14 amino acids. The chain's CDR3 is CASSLWGAKNIQYF. The CDR3 DNA sequence: TGTGCCAGCAGCTTGTGGGGTGCCAAAAACATTCAGTACTTC.

This clonotype appeared a few times. The CDR3 DNA reads as TGTGCCAGCAGTCCCCCGGCGGGGGCTGGCTACACCTTC. It encodes CASSPPAGAGYTF. This chain uses TRBV5-5 with TRBJ1-2, with D possibly being TRBD1 (6 bases). Trimming cost V 5 bases and J 7 bases, with 15 bases left between them. CDR3 length: 13 amino acids. CDR1 is SGHKS and CDR2 is YYEKEE in the germline V gene (reference sequence).

This clonotype occurred a few times. The rearrangement links TRBV9 to TRBJ1-1; 7 bases map to TRBD1. V was pared by 5 bases and J by 0 bases, with 7 bases of the junction left unmatched. The germline V gene encodes CDR1 SGDLS and CDR2 YYNGEE. The CDR3 is 15 residues long. CDR3 loop: CASRRGQGLNTEAFF. CDR3 nucleotide sequence: TGTGCCAGCAGGAGGGGGCAGGGTTTGAACACTGAAGCTTTCTTT.

The chain couples TRBV15 to TRBJ2-7; D remains unclear. V lost 1 base and J lost 0, with 4 bases in between. The CDR3 sequence is 13 residues long. Germline V lookup: CDR1 LNHNV, CDR2 YYDKDF (reference sequence). The CDR3 DNA reads TGTGCCACCAGCAGAGGACACTCCTACGAGCAGTACGTC. Its translation: CATSRGHSYEQYV.

Only a few counts were recorded for this clonotype. The V call is TRBV19, the J call TRBJ2-3; TRBD1 or TRBD2 may be the D gene (6 bases each). CDR1 LNHDA and CDR2 SQIVND come from the germline V gene (reference sequence). V was shortened by 4 bases and J by 3 bases, with 23 bases between the two germline ends. CDR3 length equals 18 residues. In DNA, the CDR3 is TGTGCCAGTAGTAATCCCGGCGGGTACCAAGGGGGGACAGATACGCAGTATTTT. It codes for CASSNPGGYQGGTDTQYF.

A word on this clonotype: A read error is possible here, since a much larger clone lies one base away. This chain joins TRBV20-1 and TRBJ2-7; D is ambiguous. The germline V gene has CDR1 DFQATT and CDR2 SNEGSKA (reference sequence). CDR3 length equals 15 residues. With 0 bases removed from V and 5 bases from J, the gap between germline ends came to 17 bases. CDR3: CSAREELTLLDEQYF. In DNA form, the CDR3 reads TGCAGTGCTAGAGAGGAGCTAACGCTTTTGGACGAGCAGTACTTC.

In this sample, this clonotype turned up a few times. J is TRBJ2-5 and V is TRBV6-2 or TRBV6-3; perhaps TRBD2 as D (5 bases). The CDR3 is made up of 12 amino acids. The germline V and J ends were trimmed by 10 bases and 2 bases, with 11 bases remaining between them. The germline V gene has CDR1 MNHEY and CDR2 SVGEGT. CDR3 in DNA: TGTGCCACCACGCGGAGGCAAGAGACCCAGTACTTC. Encoded protein: CATTRRQETQYF.

The chain joins TRBV5-1 to TRBJ2-5; D is perhaps TRBD2 (5 bases). Germline CDR1 reads SGHRS; CDR2 reads YFSETQ. CDR3 length equals 13 residues. V lost 7 bases and J lost 5, with 15 bases in between. The CDR3 is CASGTYRGETQYF. In nucleotides, the CDR3 is TGCGCCAGCGGAACCTATCGCGGGGAGACCCAGTACTTC.

This chain uses TRBV7-8 with TRBJ2-7; D not certain. Germline CDR1 and CDR2: SGHVS and FQNEAQ. There are 14 residues in the CDR3. V was shortened by 1 base and J by 0 bases, with 7 bases between the two germline ends. CDR3 in amino acids: CASSLGGFSYEQYV. The CDR3 nucleotides read TGTGCCAGCAGCTTAGGTGGCTTCTCCTACGAGCAGTACGTC.

This clonotype showed up just a few times. The J gene is TRBJ2-3, the V gene TRBV12-3 or TRBV12-4, with D perhaps being TRBD1 or TRBD2 (5 bases each). The length of the CDR3 is 16 residues. Trimming removed 5 bases at V and 2 bases at J, with 17 bases between. The CDR3 DNA sequence: TGTGCCAGCAGTGGAGACGGGGCCACCCTCACAGATACGCAGTATTTT. Encoded protein: CASSGDGATLTDTQYF.

This clonotype was observed a few times. This chain links TRBV15 with TRBJ2-7; D gene unclear. Germline loops: CDR1 LNHNV, CDR2 YYDKDF (reference sequence). Trimming took off 0 bases at V and 3 bases at J, with 9 bases between the two ends. The CDR3 runs to 14 residues. The CDR3 DNA sequence: TGTGCCACCAGCAGAGATCGGCGCTTCTACGAGCAGTACGTC. Its translation: CATSRDRRFYEQYV.

The rearrangement joins TRBV6-1 to TRBJ2-1; no firm D call. Germline V gene data show CDR1 as MNHNS and CDR2 as SASEGT. V was trimmed by 8 bases and J by 4 bases, leaving 12 bases between them. The length of the CDR3 is 13 residues. The CDR3 DNA reads as TGTGCCAGCGCATACGACGATTACAATGAGCAGTTCTTC. Translating gives CASAYDDYNEQFF.

The chain joins TRBV7-3 to TRBJ2-5; D remains ambiguous. The ends were cut back, 5 bases at V and 2 bases at J, with 12 bases in the middle. The CDR3 covers 14 residues. The germline CDR1 and CDR2 sequences are SGHTA and FQGTGA. CDR3 residues: CASSRDGPQETQYF. DNA of the CDR3: TGTGCCAGCAGCCGAGACGGACCGCAAGAGACCCAGTACTTC.

The V call is TRBV6-1, the J call TRBJ1-1, with a possible D match to TRBD1 (5 bases). The germline V gene encodes CDR1 MNHNS and CDR2 SASEGT. The ends were cut back, 6 bases at V and 0 bases at J, with 17 bases in the middle. The CDR3 sequence is 16 residues long. The CDR3 nucleotides read TGTGCCAGCAGGGACCGCCTGCAGGGATTGAACACTGAAGCTTTCTTT. It yields the protein CASRDRLQGLNTEAFF.

V is TRBV6-6 and J is TRBJ2-5; 8 nucleotides match TRBD2. The germline V gene has CDR1 MNHNY and CDR2 SVGAGI (reference sequence). The V gene end was trimmed by 2 bases and the J gene end by 2 bases; junction bases not matched to a gene: 4. CDR3 length: 15 residues. For the CDR3, the DNA is TGTGCCAGCAGTTACGAGCGGGGGAATCAAGAGACCCAGTACTTC. This translates into CASSYERGNQETQYF.

Only a few counts were recorded for this clonotype. CDR3 sequence: CSARGNMASGFYEQYF. The CDR3 DNA reads as TGCAGTGCTAGAGGAAATATGGCTAGCGGGTTCTACGAGCAGTACTTC. The chain has TRBV20-1 and TRBJ2-7, with 8 bases matching TRBD2. Germline V gene lookup returns CDR1 DFQATT and CDR2 SNEGSKA (reference sequence). The CDR3 covers 16 residues. V lost 1 base, J lost 3 bases, and 11 bases stayed unmatched.

This clonotype occurred a few times. V usage is TRBV6-5 and J usage is TRBJ1-5; 10 bases map to TRBD1. Germline CDR1 and CDR2: MNHEY and SVGAGI. The ends lost 6 bases at V and 1 base at J; junction bases unmatched: 3. The CDR3 runs to 15 residues. CDR3 region: CASREGQGSNQPQHF. CDR3 DNA sequence: TGTGCCAGCAGGGAGGGACAGGGGAGCAATCAGCCCCAGCATTTT.

This sequence joins TRBV7-9 and TRBJ1-6; D possibly corresponds to TRBD1 (5 bases). The V end lost 6 bases, the J end lost 0 bases, and 15 bases lay between the germline ends. Looked up from germline, CDR1 is SEHNR and CDR2 is FQNEAQ (reference sequence). This CDR3 comprises 17 residues. The CDR3 reads CASSYQGSGSYNSPLHF. CDR3 coding DNA: TGTGCCAGCAGTTATCAGGGATCGGGCTCCTATAATTCACCCCTCCACTTT.

This clonotype was observed at least ten times. The V call is TRBV28, the J call TRBJ1-4, with D unresolved. The CDR3 is 13 residues long. V was pared by 3 bases and J by 6 bases, with 8 bases between. Germline V gene data show CDR1 as MDHEN and CDR2 as SYDVKM. In nucleotides, the CDR3 is TGTGCCAGCAGTTTTCCGAGGGATGAAAAACTGTTTTTT. Protein product: CASSFPRDEKLFF.

This clonotype was recorded many times. The chain links TRBV24-1 to TRBJ1-1; D gene uncertain. CDR1 and CDR2 (germline): KGHDR, SFDVKD. Trimming stripped 5 bases from V and 5 bases from J, with 11 bases between. The CDR3 extends over 13 amino acids. CDR3 in amino acids: CATSGDSGTEAFF. The CDR3 DNA is TGTGCCACCAGTGGGGATTCAGGAACTGAAGCTTTCTTT.